One sample yielded the 9 T cell receptor beta chains listed below, sequenced in a study of CD8+ T cells in alopecia areata. Reverse transcribed after extraction, RNA yielded cDNA as the sequencing template. Sequencing used immunoSEQ multiplex PCR; TCRdb keeps in-frame clones, though not all of them. The data contain around 210,000 clones, about 64% of them singletons. As for treatment: oral pan-JAK inhibitor, 5-10 mg twice daily. The source was CD4+ T cells sorted from blood, collected at week 4, from a patient treated with tofacitinib. The receptors shown here come from a human donor with alopecia areata.

The chain carries TRBV7-3 and TRBJ2-7, with D possibly matching TRBD2 (7 bases). The V end lost 11 bases, the J end lost 7 bases, and 21 bases lay between the germline ends. Germline CDR1 SGHTA, CDR2 FQGTGA. The CDR3 has 13 residues. The CDR3 sequence: CAGGGHPSREQYF. CDR3 coding DNA: TGTGCCGGCGGGGGACACCCCTCGCGGGAGCAGTACTTC. The variable domain in full, completed from reference TRBV7-3 and TRBJ2-7, reads GAGVSQTPSNKVTEKGKYVELRCDPISGHTALYWYRQSLGQGPEFLIYFQGTGAADDSGLPNDRFFAVRPEGSVSTLKIQRTERGDSAVYLCAGGGHPSREQYFGPGTRLTVT.

This clone was found once. The chain carries TRBV5-6 and TRBJ2-2; TRBD2 aligns across 8 bases. This CDR3 spans 15 amino acids. Unmatched junction bases numbered 5, after V lost 3 bases and J lost 4 bases. Germline-derived CDR1 and CDR2 are SGHDT and YYEEEE. The CDR3 spells CASSWTGTSTGELFF. The CDR3 DNA is TGTGCCAGCAGCTGGACGGGGACTAGCACCGGGGAGCTGTTTTTT.

The rearrangement uses TRBV4-3 and TRBJ2-7, with 9 bases fitting TRBD1. Trimming removed 1 base from V and 0 bases from J; junction bases left unmatched: 10. Germline assignment: CDR1 LGHNA and CDR2 YSLEER. The CDR3 is 18 residues long. Written as DNA, the CDR3 is TGCGCCAGCAGCCAAGTCATACAGGGGGCGCGGTACTCCTACGAGCAGTACTTC. It yields the protein CASSQVIQGARYSYEQYF.

The V and J genes are TRBV6-5 and TRBJ2-3; weak D call: TRBD2 (5 bases). This CDR3 region has 15 residues. V lost 6 bases and J lost 4, with 17 bases in between. Germline loops: CDR1 MNHEY, CDR2 SVGAGI. The CDR3: CASRPGGGRADTQYF. Here the CDR3 DNA reads TGTGCCAGCAGACCCGGAGGAGGAAGGGCAGATACGCAGTATTTT.

This chain links TRBV5-1 with TRBJ2-1, with D maybe TRBD1 (7 bases). The V and J ends lost 0 bases and 5 bases respectively, with 12 bases between them. CDR3 length equals 15 residues. Germline V gene data show CDR1 as SGHRS and CDR2 as YFSETQ. The DNA of the CDR3 is TGCGCCAGCAGCTTGGAAGCAGGGGGGCACAATGAGCAGTTCTTC. Translating gives CASSLEAGGHNEQFF.

The rearrangement uses TRBV7-8 and TRBJ2-2; either TRBD1 or TRBD2 may fit D (5 bases each). The CDR3 runs to 15 residues. Trimming removed 5 bases from V and 2 bases from J, with 12 bases in between. Germline loops: CDR1 SGHVS, CDR2 FQNEAQ. The CDR3 bases are TGTGCCAGCAGCCGCGACAGACTAAACACCGGGGAGCTGTTTTTT. It encodes CASSRDRLNTGELFF. The whole variable domain, remainder taken from reference TRBV7-8 and TRBJ2-2, is GAGVSQSPRYKVAKRGQDVALRCDPISGHVSLFWYQQALGQGPEFLTYFQNEAQLDKSGLPSDRFFAERPEGSVSTLKIQRTQQEDSAVYLCASSRDRLNTGELFFGEGSRLTVL.

The DNA for the CDR3 is TGCGCCAGCAGCCAAGGCGGAGCGGCGAACACCGGGGAGCTGTTTTTT. Encoded protein: CASSQGGAANTGELFF. V usage is TRBV4-3 and J usage is TRBJ2-2, with D perhaps matching TRBD2 (5 bases). Deletions cut 1 base from V and 0 bases from J, with 9 bases between. This CDR3 region has 16 residues. CDR1 and CDR2 from the germline V gene are LGHNA and YSLEER.

This clone has a single count. The V call is TRBV7-2, the J call TRBJ1-2; the D gene is possibly TRBD1 (5 bases). Looked up from germline, CDR1 is SGHTA and CDR2 is FQGNSA. The V end lost 1 base, the J end lost 6 bases, and 15 bases lay between the germline ends. The CDR3 spans 15 residues. In nucleotides, the CDR3 is TGTGCCAGCAGCTTAGTCCAGATTCTGGGGCATGGCTACACCTTC. Its protein is CASSLVQILGHGYTF.

Only one count was recorded for this clone. This rearrangement joins TRBV13 to TRBJ1-1; a possible D gene is TRBD1 (5 bases). The V gene's germline CDR1 is PRHDT and CDR2 FYEKMQ (reference sequence). V was pared by 5 bases and J by 1 base, with 11 bases between. The CDR3 loop spans 14 amino acids. The CDR3 coding sequence is TGTGCCAGCAGCCCCCTGGGGGGGAACACTGAAGCTTTCTTT. Encoded protein: CASSPLGGNTEAFF.